These T cell receptor beta chains were read from a single sample in a study of blood T cell repertoires in COVID-19. Profiled with immunoSEQ multiplex PCR; TCRdb holds only in-frame clones, not every one. Altogether approximately 31,000 clones are present, roughly 91% being singletons, with the ten largest covering 13%. Sequenced input: peripheral blood. These receptors all stem from a man aged 70-80 years with active COVID-19. Each CDR3 is given with its conserved first and last residue. The D gene is left open where the match is weak.

TRBV6-5	TRBJ1-2	TRBD1	CASSERTGGVYGYTF
TRBV5-1	TRBJ1-6	TRBD1	CASSADRERSPLHF
TRBV7-2	TRBJ1-3	-	CASSLGQGTVGNTIYF
TRBV28	TRBJ2-1	TRBD2	CASSLGRGGRLEQFF
TRBV5-4	TRBJ2-5	TRBD1	CASTKQGSQETQYF
TRBV11-2	TRBJ2-5	TRBD2	CASTLPGLGSETQYF
TRBV15	TRBJ1-1	-	CATSRAGGGTEAFF
TRBV10-3	TRBJ2-7	-	CAIRAVNEQYF
TRBV9	TRBJ2-6	-	CASSRQARSGANVLTF
TRBV2	TRBJ2-1	TRBD2	CASSARAGGPHYNEQFF
TRBV11-2	TRBJ2-1	TRBD2	CASFYGTSGSRYNEQFF
TRBV9	TRBJ1-1	-	CASSVGFGTEAFF
TRBV5-1	TRBJ2-3	-	CASAGILNTDTQYF
TRBV6-6	TRBJ1-5	TRBD1	CASSPRDRLIKSNQPQHF
TRBV7-8	TRBJ1-1	TRBD1	CASSLQGVVAEAFF
TRBV20-1	TRBJ1-5	TRBD1	CSASPPTGSRPQHF
TRBV7-2	TRBJ2-1	TRBD1	CASSLAMSGTANYNEQFF
TRBV28	TRBJ1-2	-	CASSLGTANYGYTF
TRBV25-1	TRBJ2-5	TRBD2	CASSEWGSGDQETQYF
TRBV27	TRBJ2-2	-	CASRRGQEYTGELFF
TRBV19	TRBJ2-4	-	CASTPRGTTGLAKNIQYF
TRBV4-3	TRBJ2-7	TRBD2	CASSQDSSGRYEQYF
TRBV6-1	TRBJ2-1	-	CASSEIGRGNEQFF
TRBV5-1	TRBJ1-2	-	CASSLSGDGYTF
TRBV9	TRBJ2-2	TRBD1	CASSVRGTGVTGELFF
TRBV29-1	TRBJ2-5	TRBD1	CSVDMDRGRETQYF
TRBV4-1	TRBJ2-1	-	CASSSATSYNEQFF
TRBV30	TRBJ2-5	-	CAWSGPGEETQYF
TRBV28	TRBJ1-2	-	CASSFQYGYTF
TRBV27	TRBJ1-4	-	CASRSANEKLFF
TRBV6-2/TRBV6-3	TRBJ2-5	TRBD2	CASSLGGSDQETQYF
TRBV6-5	TRBJ1-2	TRBD1	CASSPGGLYGYTF
TRBV13	TRBJ2-7	TRBD1	CASSFRTGKDEQYF
TRBV6-6	TRBJ1-3	TRBD1	CASRSGQAGNTIYF